Listed below are T cell receptor beta chains from one sample, sequenced in a study of T cells in Graves' hyperthyroidism and ophthalmopathy. TCRdb used MiXCR to reprocess the multiplex PCR reads, holding one entry per CDR3 protein. The table records about 300,000 distinct CDR3 sequences, about an eighth of them present only once. Material: blood. The receptor source for this set is a young woman with Graves' hyperthyroidism that later progressed to Graves' ophthalmopathy. Both conserved end residues are part of each CDR3. D genes are given only for firm matches. Part of the rows lack a size; the others show once, few, many or a class for expanded clones.

size	D	V	J	DNA	CDR3
many	NA	TRBV6-1	TRBJ1-1	TGTGCCAGCAGAGCAACCGGGACACGGAACACTGAAGCTTTCTTT	CASRATGTRNTEAFF
many	NA	TRBV7-2	TRBJ2-7	TGTGCCAGCAGCTTCTCCGGGGGATACTCCTACGAGCAGTACTTC	CASSFSGGYSYEQYF
many	NA	TRBV7-9	TRBJ2-2	TGTGCCAGCAGCTTCCCCCAGAAGACATTCAACACCGGGGAGCTGTTTTTT	CASSFPQKTFNTGELFF
many	TRBD2	TRBV24-1	TRBJ2-5	TGTGCCACCAGTGATTGGGGCGGGGCTAGCGGTAAACAAGAGACCCAGTACTTC	CATSDWGGASGKQETQYF
NA	NA	TRBV6-1	TRBJ1-2	TGTGCCAGCAGTGACAAACGGAACTATGGCTACACCTTC	CASSDKRNYGYTF
many	NA	TRBV12-3/TRBV12-4	TRBJ1-1	TGTGCCAGCAGTTTCGCCAGGAACACTGAAGCTTTCTTT	CASSFARNTEAFF
few	NA	TRBV6-1	TRBJ1-6	TGTGCCAGCAGTTCCACCTATAATTCACCCCTCCACTTT	CASSSTYNSPLHF
NA	NA	TRBV7-2	TRBJ2-5	TGTGCCAGCAGTTATTCCCGGCAAGAGGAGACCCAGTACTTC	CASSYSRQEETQYF
many	NA	TRBV6-2/TRBV6-3	TRBJ1-1	TGTGCCAGCAGCGACTTGGCTTCCCAAGGAGCTTTCTTT	CASSDLASQGAFF
few	TRBD2	TRBV7-7	TRBJ2-1	TGTGCTAGCAGCTCCCTTCCCATACTAGCGGGAAGCTACAATGAGCAGTTCTTC	CASSSLPILAGSYNEQFF
NA	TRBD2	TRBV7-9	TRBJ2-7	TGTACCAGCAGCTTAGCCACTAGCGGGCCTACCTACGAGCAGTACTTC	CTSSLATSGPTYEQYF
few	NA	TRBV25-1	TRBJ1-1	TGTGCCAGCAGTGAATTCGGGCGCCGGGACACTGAAGCTTTCTTT	CASSEFGRRDTEAFF
NA	TRBD1	TRBV7-8	TRBJ1-2	TGTGCCAGCAGCTTAGTCGGAGGACAGGAGGAAAACTATGGCTACACCTTC	CASSLVGGQEENYGYTF
many	TRBD2	TRBV12-3/TRBV12-4	TRBJ2-1	TGTGCCAGCAGCCTAGCGGGAGGGCGGGCTGAGCAGTTCTTC	CASSLAGGRAEQFF
many	NA	TRBV12-3/TRBV12-4	TRBJ2-7	TGTGCCAGCAGTCGGGGGAAGCAGTACTTC	CASSRGKQYF